Given below is one TCR beta chain in context. Assay: immunoSEQ multiplex PCR; the TCRdb copy retains only in-frame clones and omits some. The sample has about 480,000 clones, roughly nine tenths seen once. The data stem from a study of blood T cell repertoires in COVID-19. Study at large: Sources were T cells, B-cell-depleted T cells, or PBMCs; the material itself was cDNA or gDNA.

The J segment lost 7 bases and the V segment lost 7 bases, leaving 18 bases of the junction unmatched. The CDR3 extends over 16 amino acids. From germline, CDR1 is SNHLY and CDR2 FYNNEI. Sequenced: peripheral blood. The chain links TRBV2 to TRBJ2-7; 8 positions agree with TRBD1. The clonotype was recovered from a woman in her fifties or sixties with COVID-19, enrolled during active disease. The CDR3 bases are TGTGCCAGCACCACGCCCCGGGACAGGTGGGTGGATGAGCAGTACTTC. Protein sequence: CASTTPRDRWVDEQYF.